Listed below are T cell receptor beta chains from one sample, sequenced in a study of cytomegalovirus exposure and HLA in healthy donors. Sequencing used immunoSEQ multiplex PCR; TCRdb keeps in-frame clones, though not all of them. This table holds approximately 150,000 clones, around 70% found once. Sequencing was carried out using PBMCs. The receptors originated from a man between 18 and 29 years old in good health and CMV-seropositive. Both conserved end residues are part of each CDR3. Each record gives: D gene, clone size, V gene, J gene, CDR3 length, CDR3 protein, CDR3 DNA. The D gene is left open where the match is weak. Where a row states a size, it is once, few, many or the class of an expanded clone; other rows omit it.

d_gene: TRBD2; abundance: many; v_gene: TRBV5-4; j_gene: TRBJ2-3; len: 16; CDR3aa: CASSLEGLAGVDTQYF; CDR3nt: TGTGCCAGCAGCTTGGAGGGACTAGCGGGAGTAGATACGCAGTATTTT
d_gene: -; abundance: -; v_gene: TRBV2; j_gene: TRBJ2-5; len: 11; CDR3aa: CASSERETQYF; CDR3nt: TGTGCCAGCAGTGAGCGTGAGACCCAGTACTTC
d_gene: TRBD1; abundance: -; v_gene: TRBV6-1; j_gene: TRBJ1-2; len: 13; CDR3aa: CASSENRGYGYTF; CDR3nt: TGTGCCAGCAGTGAAAACAGGGGTTATGGCTACACCTTC
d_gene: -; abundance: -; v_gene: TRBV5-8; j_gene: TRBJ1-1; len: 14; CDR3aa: CASSPRDLNTEAFF; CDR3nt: TGTGCCAGCAGCCCCCGGGATTTGAACACTGAAGCTTTCTTT
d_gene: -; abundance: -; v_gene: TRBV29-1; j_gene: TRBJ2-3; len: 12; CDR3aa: CSAGASTDTQYF; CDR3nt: TGCAGCGCGGGAGCCTCCACAGATACGCAGTATTTT
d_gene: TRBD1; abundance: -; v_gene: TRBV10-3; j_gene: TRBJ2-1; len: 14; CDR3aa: CAISKDRSQHEQFF; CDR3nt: TGTGCCATCAGCAAGGACAGGTCCCAGCATGAGCAGTTCTTC
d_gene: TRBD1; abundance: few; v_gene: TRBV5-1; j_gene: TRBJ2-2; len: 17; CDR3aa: CASSRTGQGGNTGELFF; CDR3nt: TGCGCCAGCAGCAGGACCGGACAGGGAGGGAACACCGGGGAGCTGTTTTTT
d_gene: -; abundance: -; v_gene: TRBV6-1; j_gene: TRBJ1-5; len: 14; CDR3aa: CASSPDYSNQPQHF; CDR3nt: TGTGCCAGCAGCCCGGACTATAGCAATCAGCCCCAGCATTTT
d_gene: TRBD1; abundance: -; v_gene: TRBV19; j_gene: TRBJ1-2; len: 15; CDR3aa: CASSIGTGGFYGYTF; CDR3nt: TGTGCCAGTAGTATTGGGACAGGGGGCTTCTATGGCTACACCTTC
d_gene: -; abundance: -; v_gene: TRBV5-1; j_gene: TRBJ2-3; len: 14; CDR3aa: CASSHSSGTDTQYF; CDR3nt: TGCGCCAGCAGCCACTCGTCCGGCACAGATACGCAGTATTTT
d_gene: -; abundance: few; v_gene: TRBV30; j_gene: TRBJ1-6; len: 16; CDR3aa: CASPREGRSGNSPLHF; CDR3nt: TGTGCCTCCCCAAGGGAGGGCAGAAGCGGGAATTCACCCCTCCACTTT
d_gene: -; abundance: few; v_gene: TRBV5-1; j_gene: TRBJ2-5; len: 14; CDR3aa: CASSGRAGQETQYF; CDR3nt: TGCGCCAGCAGCGGAAGGGCGGGACAAGAGACCCAGTACTTC
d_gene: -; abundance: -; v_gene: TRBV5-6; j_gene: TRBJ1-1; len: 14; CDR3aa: CASTRLGANTEAFF; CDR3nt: TGTGCCAGCACCCGATTAGGGGCGAACACTGAAGCTTTCTTT
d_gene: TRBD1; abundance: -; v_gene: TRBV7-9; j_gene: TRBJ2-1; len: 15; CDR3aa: CASSTTGGDYNEQFF; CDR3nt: TGTGCCAGCAGCACGACAGGGGGCGATTACAATGAGCAGTTCTTC
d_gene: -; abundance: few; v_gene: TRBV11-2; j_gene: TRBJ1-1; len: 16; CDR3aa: CASSLESGGGNTEAFF; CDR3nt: TGTGCCAGCAGCTTAGAGTCTGGCGGGGGCAACACTGAAGCTTTCTTT
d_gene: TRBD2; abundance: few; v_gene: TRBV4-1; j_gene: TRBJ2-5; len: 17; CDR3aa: CASSQDGGGLYQETQYF; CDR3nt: TGCGCCAGCAGCCAAGATGGCGGGGGGTTGTACCAAGAGACCCAGTACTTC
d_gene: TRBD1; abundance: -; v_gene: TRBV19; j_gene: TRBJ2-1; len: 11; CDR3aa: CASNPDRVKFF; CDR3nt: TGTGCCAGCAACCCAGACAGGGTTAAGTTCTTC
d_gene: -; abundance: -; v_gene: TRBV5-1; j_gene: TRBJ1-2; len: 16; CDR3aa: CASSHPGADENYGYTF; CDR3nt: TGCGCCAGCAGCCACCCAGGGGCCGATGAAAACTATGGCTACACCTTC
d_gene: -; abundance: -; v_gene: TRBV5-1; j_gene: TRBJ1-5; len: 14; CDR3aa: CASSFGQPDQPQHF; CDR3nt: TGCGCCAGCAGCTTCGGACAGCCTGATCAGCCCCAGCATTTT
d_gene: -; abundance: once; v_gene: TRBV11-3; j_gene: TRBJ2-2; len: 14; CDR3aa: CASSQYGDTGELFF; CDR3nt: TGTGCCAGCAGCCAATACGGGGACACCGGGGAGCTGTTTTTT
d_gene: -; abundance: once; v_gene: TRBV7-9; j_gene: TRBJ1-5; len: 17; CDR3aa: CASSLAGVRGDNQPQHF; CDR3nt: TGTGCCAGCAGCTTAGCTGGGGTACGGGGGGACAATCAGCCCCAGCATTTT
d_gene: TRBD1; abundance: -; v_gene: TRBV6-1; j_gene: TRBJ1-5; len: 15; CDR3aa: CASSTQGPSNQPQHF; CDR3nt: TGTGCCAGCAGTACACAGGGGCCTAGCAATCAGCCCCAGCATTTT
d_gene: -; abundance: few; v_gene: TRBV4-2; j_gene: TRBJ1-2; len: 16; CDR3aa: CASSQDSSAGFYGYTF; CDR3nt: TGTGCCAGCAGCCAAGATTCCTCGGCCGGGTTCTATGGCTACACCTTC
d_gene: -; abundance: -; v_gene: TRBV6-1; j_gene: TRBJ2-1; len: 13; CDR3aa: CASSVEPGNEQFF; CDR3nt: TGTGCCAGCAGTGTAGAGCCGGGCAATGAGCAGTTCTTC
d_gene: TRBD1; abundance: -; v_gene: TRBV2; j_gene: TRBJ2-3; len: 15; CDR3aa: CASSLRTGETDTQYF; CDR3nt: TGTGCCAGCAGCCTGCGGACAGGGGAGACAGATACGCAGTATTTT
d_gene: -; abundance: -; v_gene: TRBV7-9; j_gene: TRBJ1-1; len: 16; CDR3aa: CASSPAVGGVVTEAFF; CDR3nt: TGTGCCAGCAGCCCCGCGGTTGGAGGGGTGGTCACTGAAGCTTTCTTT
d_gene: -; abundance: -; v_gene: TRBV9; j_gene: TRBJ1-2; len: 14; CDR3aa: CASSVAGGNYGYTF; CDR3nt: TGTGCCAGCAGCGTAGCAGGAGGGAACTATGGCTACACCTTC
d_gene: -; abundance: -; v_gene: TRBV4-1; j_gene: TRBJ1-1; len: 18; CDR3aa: CASSLLIRTDTMNTEAFF; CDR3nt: TGCGCCAGCAGCCTGCTGATTCGGACAGACACAATGAACACTGAAGCTTTCTTT
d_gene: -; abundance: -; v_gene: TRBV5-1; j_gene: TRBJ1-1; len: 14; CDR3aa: CASSSDSMNTEAFF; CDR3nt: TGCGCCAGCAGCTCGGACAGCATGAACACTGAAGCTTTCTTT
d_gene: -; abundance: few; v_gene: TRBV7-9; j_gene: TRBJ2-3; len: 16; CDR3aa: CASSLVNSGSTDTQYF; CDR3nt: TGTGCCAGCAGCTTAGTGAATAGCGGAAGCACAGATACGCAGTATTTT
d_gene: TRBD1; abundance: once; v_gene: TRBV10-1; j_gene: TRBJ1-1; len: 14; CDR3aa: CATRRDREGYGAFF; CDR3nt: TGCGCCACCAGAAGGGACAGGGAAGGTTATGGGGCTTTCTTT
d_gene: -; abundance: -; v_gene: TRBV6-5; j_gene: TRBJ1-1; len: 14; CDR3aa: CASSYSFRVTEAFF; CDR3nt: TGTGCCAGCAGTTACTCGTTTCGGGTCACTGAAGCTTTCTTT
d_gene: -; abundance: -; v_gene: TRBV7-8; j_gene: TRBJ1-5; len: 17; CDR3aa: CASRAGQILERNQPQHF; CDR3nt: TGTGCCAGCAGGGCCGGACAGATCCTCGAGAGGAATCAGCCCCAGCATTTT
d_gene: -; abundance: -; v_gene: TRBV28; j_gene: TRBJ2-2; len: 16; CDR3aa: CASSFRRVEGGGELFF; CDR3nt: TGTGCCAGCAGTTTCAGAAGGGTGGAAGGGGGCGGGGAGCTGTTTTTT
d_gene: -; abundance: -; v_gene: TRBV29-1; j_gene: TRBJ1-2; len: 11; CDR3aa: CSALGPYGYTF; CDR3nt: TGCAGCGCCCTGGGGCCCTATGGCTACACCTTC
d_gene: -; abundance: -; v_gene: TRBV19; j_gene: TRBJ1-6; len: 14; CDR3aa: CASSLGRTYSPLHF; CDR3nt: TGTGCCAGTAGTCTCGGGCGGACTTATTCACCCCTCCACTTT
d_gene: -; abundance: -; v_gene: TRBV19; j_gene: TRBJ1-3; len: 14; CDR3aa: CASSLAGSGNTIYF; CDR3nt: TGTGCCAGTAGTTTGGCGGGTAGCGGAAACACCATATATTTT
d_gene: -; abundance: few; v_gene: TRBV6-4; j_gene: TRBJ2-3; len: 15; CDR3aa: CASSDGGASTDTQYF; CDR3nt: TGTGCCAGCAGTGACGGGGGGGCTAGCACAGATACGCAGTATTTT
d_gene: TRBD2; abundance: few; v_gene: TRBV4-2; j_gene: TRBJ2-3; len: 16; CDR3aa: CASSPRLAGGYDTQYF; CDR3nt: TGTGCCAGCAGCCCCCGACTAGCGGGGGGGTACGATACGCAGTATTTT
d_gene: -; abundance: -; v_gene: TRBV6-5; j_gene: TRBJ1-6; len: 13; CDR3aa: CASSYTVAAPLHF; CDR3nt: TGTGCCAGCAGTTATACGGTAGCGGCACCCCTCCACTTT
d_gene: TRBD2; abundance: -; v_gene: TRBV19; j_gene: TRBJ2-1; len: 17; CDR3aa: CASSPTSVPGIYNEQFF; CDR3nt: TGTGCCAGTAGTCCGACTAGCGTCCCCGGGATCTACAATGAGCAGTTCTTC
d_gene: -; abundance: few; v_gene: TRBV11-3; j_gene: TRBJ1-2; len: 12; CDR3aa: CASSLTGYGYTF; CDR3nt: TGTGCCAGCAGCCTTACAGGCTATGGCTACACCTTC
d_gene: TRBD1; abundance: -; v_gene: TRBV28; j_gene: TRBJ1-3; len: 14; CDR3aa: CASKRQGSGNTIYF; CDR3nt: TGTGCCAGCAAGCGACAGGGTTCTGGAAACACCATATATTTT
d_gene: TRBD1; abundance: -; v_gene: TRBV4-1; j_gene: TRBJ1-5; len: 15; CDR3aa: CASSLGTGGGQPQHF; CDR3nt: TGCGCCAGCAGCCTGGGGACAGGGGGCGGACAGCCCCAGCATTTT
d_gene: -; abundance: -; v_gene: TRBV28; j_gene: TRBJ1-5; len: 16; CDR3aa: CASSLLKGFANQPQHF; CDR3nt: TGTGCCAGCAGTTTATTAAAGGGGTTTGCCAATCAGCCCCAGCATTTT
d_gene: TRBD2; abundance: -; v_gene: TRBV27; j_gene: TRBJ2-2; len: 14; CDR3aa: CASGTSGITGELFF; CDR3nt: TGTGCCAGCGGGACTAGCGGAATCACCGGGGAGCTGTTTTTT
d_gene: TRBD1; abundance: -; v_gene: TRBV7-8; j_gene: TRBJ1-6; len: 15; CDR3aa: CASSQGVTGNSPLHF; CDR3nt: TGTGCCAGCAGCCAGGGCGTGACAGGGAATTCACCCCTCCACTTT
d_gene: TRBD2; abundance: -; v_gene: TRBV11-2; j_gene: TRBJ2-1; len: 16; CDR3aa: CASSLPSGGTYNEQFF; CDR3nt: TGTGCCAGCAGCTTACCTAGCGGGGGCACCTACAATGAGCAGTTCTTC
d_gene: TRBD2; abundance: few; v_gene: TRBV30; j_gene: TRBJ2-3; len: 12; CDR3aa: CARTSVTDTQYF; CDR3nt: TGTGCCAGGACTAGCGTTACAGATACGCAGTATTTT
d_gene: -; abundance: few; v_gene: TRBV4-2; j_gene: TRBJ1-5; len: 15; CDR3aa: CASSQEGASNQPQHF; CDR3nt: TGTGCCAGCAGCCAAGAGGGGGCCAGCAATCAGCCCCAGCATTTT